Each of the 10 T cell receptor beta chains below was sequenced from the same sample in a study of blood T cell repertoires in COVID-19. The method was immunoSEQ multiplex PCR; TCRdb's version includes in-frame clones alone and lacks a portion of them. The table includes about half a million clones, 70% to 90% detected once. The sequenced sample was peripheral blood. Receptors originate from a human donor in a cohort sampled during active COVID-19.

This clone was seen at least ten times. CDR3 sequence (DNA): TGTGCCAGCAGTCCCACTAACCTTCGGTCCGGGGAGCTGTTTTTT. Its translation is CASSPTNLRSGELFF. The gene calls are TRBV3-1 (or the pseudogene TRBV3-2) and TRBJ2-2; unclear D gene. Trimming took 6 bases from V and 6 from J, leaving 17 bases between them. CDR3 size: 15 residues. Germline-derived CDR1 and CDR2 are LGHDT and YNNKEL (reference sequence).

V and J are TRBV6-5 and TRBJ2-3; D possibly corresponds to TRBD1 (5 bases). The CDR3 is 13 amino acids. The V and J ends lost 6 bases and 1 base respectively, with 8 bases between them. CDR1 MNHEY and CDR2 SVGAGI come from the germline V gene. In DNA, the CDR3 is TGTGCCAGCAGCCTACAGGGCACAGATACGCAGTATTTT. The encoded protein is CASSLQGTDTQYF.

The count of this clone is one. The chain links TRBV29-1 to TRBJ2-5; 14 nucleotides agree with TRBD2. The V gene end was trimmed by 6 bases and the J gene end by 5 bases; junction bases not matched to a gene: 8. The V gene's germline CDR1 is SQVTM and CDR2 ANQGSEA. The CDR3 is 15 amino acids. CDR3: CSVPTSGRAGETQYF. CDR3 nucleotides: TGCAGCGTGCCGACTAGCGGGAGGGCGGGGGAGACCCAGTACTTC.

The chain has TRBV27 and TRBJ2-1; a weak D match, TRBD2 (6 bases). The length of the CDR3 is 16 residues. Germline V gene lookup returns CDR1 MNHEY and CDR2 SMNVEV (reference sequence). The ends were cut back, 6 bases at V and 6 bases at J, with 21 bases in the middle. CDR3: CASRHPPTLGGNEQFF. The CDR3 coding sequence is TGTGCCAGCAGGCACCCCCCGACCTTGGGGGGCAATGAGCAGTTCTTC.

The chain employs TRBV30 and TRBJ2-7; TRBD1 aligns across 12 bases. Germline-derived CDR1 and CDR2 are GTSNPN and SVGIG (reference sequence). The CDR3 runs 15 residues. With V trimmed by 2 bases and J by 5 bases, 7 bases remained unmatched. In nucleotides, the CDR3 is TGTGCCTGGAGTAGGGGACAGGGGGCAAACAACGAGCAGTACTTC. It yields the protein CAWSRGQGANNEQYF.

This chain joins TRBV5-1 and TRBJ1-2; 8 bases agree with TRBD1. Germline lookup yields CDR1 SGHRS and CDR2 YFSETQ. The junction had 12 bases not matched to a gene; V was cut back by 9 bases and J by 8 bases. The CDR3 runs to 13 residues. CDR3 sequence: CATGPTGVGGYTF. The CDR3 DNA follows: TGCGCCACCGGTCCGACAGGGGTTGGGGGCTACACCTTC.

This CDR3 is CATSRDWTSHNEQFF. The CDR3 DNA follows: TGTGCCACCAGCAGAGATTGGACTAGCCACAATGAGCAGTTCTTC. The chain employs TRBV15 and TRBJ2-1; 8 bases agree with TRBD2. Germline lookup yields CDR1 LNHNV and CDR2 YYDKDF (reference sequence). There are 15 residues in the CDR3. J was trimmed by 5 bases and V by 0 bases; bases with no gene match: 3. Full variable domain (missing parts from reference TRBV15 and TRBJ2-1): DAMVIQNPRYQVTQFGKPVTLSCSQTLNHNVMYWYQQKSSQAPKLLFHYYDKDFNNEADTPDNFQSRRPNTSFCFLDIRSPGLGDTAMYLCATSRDWTSHNEQFFGPGTRLTVL.

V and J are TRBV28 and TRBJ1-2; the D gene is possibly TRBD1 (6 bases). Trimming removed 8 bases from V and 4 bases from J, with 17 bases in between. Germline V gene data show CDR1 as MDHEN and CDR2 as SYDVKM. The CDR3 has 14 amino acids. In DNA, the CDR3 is TGTGCCAGCGGCACGACAGGCGAGGTCTATGGCTACACCTTC. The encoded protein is CASGTTGEVYGYTF.

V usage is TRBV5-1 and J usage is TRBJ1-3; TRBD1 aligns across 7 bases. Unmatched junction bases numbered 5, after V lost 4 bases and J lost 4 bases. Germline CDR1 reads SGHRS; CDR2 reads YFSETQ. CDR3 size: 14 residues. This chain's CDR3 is CASSIQGQGNTIYF. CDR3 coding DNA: TGCGCCAGCAGCATACAGGGGCAAGGAAACACCATATATTTT.

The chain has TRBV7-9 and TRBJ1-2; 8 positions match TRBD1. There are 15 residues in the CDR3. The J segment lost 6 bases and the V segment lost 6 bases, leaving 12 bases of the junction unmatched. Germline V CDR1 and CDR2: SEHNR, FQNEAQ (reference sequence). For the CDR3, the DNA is TGTGCCAGCAGTTCCGGACAGGGCGACAGGGATGGCTACACCTTC. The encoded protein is CASSSGQGDRDGYTF.